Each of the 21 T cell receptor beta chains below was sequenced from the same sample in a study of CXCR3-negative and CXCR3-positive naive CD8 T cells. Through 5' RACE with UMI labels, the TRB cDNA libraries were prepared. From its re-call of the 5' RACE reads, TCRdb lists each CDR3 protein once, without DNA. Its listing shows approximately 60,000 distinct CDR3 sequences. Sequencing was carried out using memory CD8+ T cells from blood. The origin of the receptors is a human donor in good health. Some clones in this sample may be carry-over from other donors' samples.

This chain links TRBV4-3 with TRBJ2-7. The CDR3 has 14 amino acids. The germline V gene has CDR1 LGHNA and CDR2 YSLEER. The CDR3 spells CASSPTAEDYEQYF.

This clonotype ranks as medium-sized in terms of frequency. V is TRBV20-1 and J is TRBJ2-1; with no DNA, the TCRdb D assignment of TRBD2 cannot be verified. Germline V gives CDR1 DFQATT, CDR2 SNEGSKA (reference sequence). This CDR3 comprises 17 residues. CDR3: CSARLLAAPRSYNEQFF.

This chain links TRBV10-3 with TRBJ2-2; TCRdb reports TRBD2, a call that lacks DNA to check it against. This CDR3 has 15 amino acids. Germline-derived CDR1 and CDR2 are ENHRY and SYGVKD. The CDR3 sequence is CATQGWEDPTGELFF.

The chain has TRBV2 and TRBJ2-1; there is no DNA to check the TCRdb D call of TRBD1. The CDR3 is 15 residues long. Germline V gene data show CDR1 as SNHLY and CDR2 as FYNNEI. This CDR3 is CASQLGDRGYNEQFF. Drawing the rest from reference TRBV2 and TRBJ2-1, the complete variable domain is EPEVTQTPSHQVTQMGQEVILRCVPISNHLYFYWYRQILGQKVEFLVSFYNNEISEKSEIFDDQFSVERPDGSNFTLKIRSTKLEDSAMYFCASQLGDRGYNEQFFGPGTRLTVL.

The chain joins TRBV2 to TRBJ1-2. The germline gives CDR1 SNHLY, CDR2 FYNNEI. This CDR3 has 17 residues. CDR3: CASSEAFYRARIYGYTF.

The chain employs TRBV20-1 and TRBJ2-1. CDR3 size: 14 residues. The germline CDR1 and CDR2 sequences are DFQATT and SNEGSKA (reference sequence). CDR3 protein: CSAENDGSYNEQFF.

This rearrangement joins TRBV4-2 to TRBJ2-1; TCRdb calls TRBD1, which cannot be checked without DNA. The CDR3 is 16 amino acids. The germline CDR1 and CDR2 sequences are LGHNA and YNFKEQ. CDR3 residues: CASSQEGTGIYNEQFF.

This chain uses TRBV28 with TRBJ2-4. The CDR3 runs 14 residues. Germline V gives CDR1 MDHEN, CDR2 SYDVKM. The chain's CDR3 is CASSLSRAKNIQYF.

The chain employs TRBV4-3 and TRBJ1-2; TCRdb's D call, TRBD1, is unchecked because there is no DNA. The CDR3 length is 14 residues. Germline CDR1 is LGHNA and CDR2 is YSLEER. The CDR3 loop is CASSPGQFLGGYTF.

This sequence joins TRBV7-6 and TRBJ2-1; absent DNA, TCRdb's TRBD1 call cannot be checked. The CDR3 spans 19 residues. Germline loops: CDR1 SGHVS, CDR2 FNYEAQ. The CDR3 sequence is CASSLRGSGTGAVYNEQFF.

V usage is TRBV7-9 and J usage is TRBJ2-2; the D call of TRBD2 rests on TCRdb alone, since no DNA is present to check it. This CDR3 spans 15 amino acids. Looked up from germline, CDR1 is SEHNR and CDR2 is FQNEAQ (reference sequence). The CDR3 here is CASSLAGGTAGELFF.

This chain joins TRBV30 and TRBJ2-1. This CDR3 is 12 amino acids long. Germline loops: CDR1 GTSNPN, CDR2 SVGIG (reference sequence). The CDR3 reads CAWSGGYNEQFF.

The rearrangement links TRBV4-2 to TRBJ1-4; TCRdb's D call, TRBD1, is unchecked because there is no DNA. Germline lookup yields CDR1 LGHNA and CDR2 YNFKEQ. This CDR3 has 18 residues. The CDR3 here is CASSQEGQGVRTNEKLFF.

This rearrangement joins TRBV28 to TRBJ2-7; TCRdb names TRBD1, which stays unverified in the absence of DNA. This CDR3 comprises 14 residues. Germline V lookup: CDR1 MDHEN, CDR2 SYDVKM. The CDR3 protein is CASRRDRDSYEQYF.

The CDR3 sequence: CASTSTRDSPYEQYF. The J gene is TRBJ2-7, the V gene TRBV7-9; TCRdb designates TRBD1, a call that cannot be tested without DNA. CDR3 length equals 15 residues. Germline-derived CDR1 and CDR2 are SEHNR and FQNEAQ (reference sequence).

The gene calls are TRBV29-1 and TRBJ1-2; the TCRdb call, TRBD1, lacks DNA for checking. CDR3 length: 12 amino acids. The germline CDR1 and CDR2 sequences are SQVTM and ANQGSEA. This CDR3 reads CSGVGGDVGYTF.

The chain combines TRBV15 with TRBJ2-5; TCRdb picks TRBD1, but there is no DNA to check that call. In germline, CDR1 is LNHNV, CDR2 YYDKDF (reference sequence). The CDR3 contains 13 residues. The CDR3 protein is CATGPGRRETQYF.

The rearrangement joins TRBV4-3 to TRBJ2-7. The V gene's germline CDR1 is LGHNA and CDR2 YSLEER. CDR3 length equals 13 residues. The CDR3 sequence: CASSQGRVNEQYF.

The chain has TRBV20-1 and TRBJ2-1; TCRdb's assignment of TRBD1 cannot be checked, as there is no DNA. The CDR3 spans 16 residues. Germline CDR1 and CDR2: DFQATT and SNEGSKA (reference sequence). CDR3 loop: CSARPPGTGINNEQFF.

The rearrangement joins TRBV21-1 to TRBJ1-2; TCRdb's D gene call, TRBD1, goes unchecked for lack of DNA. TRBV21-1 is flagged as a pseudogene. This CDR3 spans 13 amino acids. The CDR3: CASSSTDVYGYTF.

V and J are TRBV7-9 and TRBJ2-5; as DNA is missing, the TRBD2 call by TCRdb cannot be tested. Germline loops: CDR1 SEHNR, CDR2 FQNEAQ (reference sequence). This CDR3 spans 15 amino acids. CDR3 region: CASSPRTSGEETQYF.